The clone carrying this T cell receptor beta chain was seen once. The sample belongs to a study of blood T cell repertoires in COVID-19. At the level of the study: The United States, Italy and Spain provided the acute and convalescent COVID-19 samples. Nucleic acid was either cDNA or gDNA, and it came from T cells, B-cell-depleted T cells, or PBMCs.

Trimming took 9 bases from V and 1 from J; bases not matched to a gene: 6. Germline V gene sequence: CDR1 SNHLY, CDR2 FYNNEI. The CDR3 runs to 14 residues. The authors' processing: It was from reference gene primer amplification that nucleated cell counts were estimated. Method: immunoSEQ multiplex PCR; TCRdb's copy keeps in-frame clones and lacks some. V, J and clone size are taken as reported in that table, and D and trimming were inferred from the DNA itself. The sample shows about 90,000 clones, approximately 92% of them seen only once. The chain combines TRBV2 with TRBJ1-3, with 7 nucleotides matching TRBD1. Material: peripheral blood. The sequence was collected from an older woman with active COVID-19. CDR3 in DNA: TGTGCCAGTTCGACAGGGAGGTCTGGAAACACCATATATTTT. Translation: CASSTGRSGNTIYF. The full variable domain, with the rest looked up from reference TRBV2 and TRBJ1-3, is EPEVTQTPSHQVTQMGQEVILRCVPISNHLYFYWYRQILGQKVEFLVSFYNNEISEKSEIFDDQFSVERPDGSNFTLKIRSTKLEDSAMYFCASSTGRSGNTIYFGEGSWLTVV.